The text below deals with one T cell receptor (beta chain). Use of 60 Vbeta and 13 Jbeta primers characterized the PCR. Profiled with immunoSEQ multiplex PCR; TCRdb holds only in-frame clones, not every one. Among under 250,000 clones listed, roughly 73% were seen once. The data derive from a study of cytomegalovirus exposure and HLA in healthy donors. Germline CDR1 and CDR2: SGHAT and FQNNGV. The CDR3 extends over 13 amino acids. The V end lost 4 bases, the J end lost 4 bases, and 11 bases lay between the germline ends. The source of this sequence is a boy aged 5-17 years in good health and CMV-seronegative. The chain is built from TRBV11-2 and TRBJ2-7, with D possibly TRBD2 on 5 matching bases. The material sequenced was PBMCs. The CDR3 bases are TGTGCCAGCAGCTCCGGACTGGGATACGAGCAGTACTTC. Protein: CASSSGLGYEQYF.